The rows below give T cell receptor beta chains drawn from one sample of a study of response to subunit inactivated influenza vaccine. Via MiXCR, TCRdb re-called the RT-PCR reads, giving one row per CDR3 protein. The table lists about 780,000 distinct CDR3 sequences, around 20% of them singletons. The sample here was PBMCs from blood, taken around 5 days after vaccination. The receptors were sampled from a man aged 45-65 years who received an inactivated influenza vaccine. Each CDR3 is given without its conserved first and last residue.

ASSFIPTQSYEQY | TRBV12-3/TRBV12-4
ASSIGEGYGYT | TRBV19
ASSLDLLAGGNEQF | TRBV5-5
ASSLMAGVIEKLF | TRBV12-3/TRBV12-4
ASSYESQDTEAF | TRBV6-5
AWSFSATNEKLF | TRBV30
ASSLLKGEQY | TRBV6-2/TRBV6-3
SASGPQGSSYNEQF | TRBV20-1
SVEGLTTDTQY | TRBV29-1
ASSLAGGGWETQY | TRBV7-2
SVRTRGPVYGYT | TRBV29-1
ASSSRGEGPNEQF | TRBV7-9
ASSQVEGRGYEQY | TRBV3-1
ASSLERGGRAENEQF | TRBV11-1
ATSDAQGYAGELF | TRBV24-1
ASSLGFSGTGTSYT | TRBV7-9
ASSERDRLSSYEQY | TRBV5-1
ASSPIVAGAGNEQF | TRBV9
SARGTGAEGSPLH | TRBV20-1
ASSQGQPFNEQF | TRBV4-1
ASSQRPYEQY | TRBV4-2
AISAGQVNTEAF | TRBV10-3
ASSQGLPDEQY | TRBV4-3
ASSLGANRGEQF | TRBV5-5
ASSEEGVQETQY | TRBV6-1
ASTRDRGTGELF | TRBV2
ASSQVRQGYEQY | TRBV4-2
ASSRGQGLLGDTQY | TRBV7-9
AISEMAGDQPQH | TRBV10-3
SGYNDRGHGYT | TRBV29-1
ASSEGGADGYT | TRBV5-1
AISGTGTANTGELF | TRBV10-3
ASSQDLTRDEQF | TRBV4-3
ASSLEAGAYSEQY | TRBV11-2
ASSQFREGNSYEQY | TRBV16
ATSDRTRVNEQF | TRBV24-1
ASSRGLGGTDTQY | TRBV28
ASLGQPMNTEAF | TRBV6-1
ASSQVGGPGANVLT | TRBV4-2
ASSQVWGKAPAGWGEQF | TRBV4-3
ASSVGGVGHQETQY | TRBV9
ASSYTGDWAQH | TRBV6-2/TRBV6-3